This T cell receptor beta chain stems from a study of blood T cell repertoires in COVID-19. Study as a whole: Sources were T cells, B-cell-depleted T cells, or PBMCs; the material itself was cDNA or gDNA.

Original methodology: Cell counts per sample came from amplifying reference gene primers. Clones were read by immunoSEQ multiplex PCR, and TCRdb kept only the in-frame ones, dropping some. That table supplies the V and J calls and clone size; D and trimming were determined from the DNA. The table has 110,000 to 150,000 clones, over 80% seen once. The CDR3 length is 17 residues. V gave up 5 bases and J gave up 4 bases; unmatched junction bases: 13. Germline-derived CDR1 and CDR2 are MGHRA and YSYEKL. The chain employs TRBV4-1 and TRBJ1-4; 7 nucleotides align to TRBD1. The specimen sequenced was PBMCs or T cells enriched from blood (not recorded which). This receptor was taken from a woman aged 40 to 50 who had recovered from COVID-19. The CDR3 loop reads CASSAVIMTGHNEKLFF. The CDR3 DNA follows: TGCGCCAGCAGCGCCGTAATTATGACAGGGCATAATGAAAAACTGTTTTTT.